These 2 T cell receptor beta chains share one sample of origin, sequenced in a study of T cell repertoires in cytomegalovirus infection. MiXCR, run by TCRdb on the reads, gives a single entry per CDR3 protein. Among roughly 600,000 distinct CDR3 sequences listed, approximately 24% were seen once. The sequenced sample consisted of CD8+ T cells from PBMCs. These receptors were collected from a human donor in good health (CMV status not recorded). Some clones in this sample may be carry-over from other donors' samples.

CDR3 region: CSVHLQDYNEQFF. CDR3 sequence (DNA): TGCAGCGTCCACCTACAGGATTACAATGAGCAGTTCTTC. V usage is TRBV29-1 and J usage is TRBJ2-1, with D perhaps TRBD1 (5 bases). CDR3 length equals 13 residues. CDR1 and CDR2 from the germline V gene are SQVTM and ANQGSEA. Trimming took off 6 bases at V and 4 bases at J, with 13 bases between the two ends.

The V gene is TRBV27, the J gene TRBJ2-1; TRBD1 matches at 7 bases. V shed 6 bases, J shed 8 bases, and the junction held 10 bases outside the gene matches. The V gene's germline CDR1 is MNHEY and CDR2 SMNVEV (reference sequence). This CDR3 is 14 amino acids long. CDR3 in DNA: TGTGCCAGCAGCCTCAACCCTGACAGGGATGAGCAGTTCTTC. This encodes CASSLNPDRDEQFF.